The 23 T cell receptor beta chains below come from one sample, sequenced in a study of blood T cell repertoires in COVID-19. TCRdb's copy holds only in-frame clones and misses some; the assay was immunoSEQ multiplex PCR. The repertoire holds more than 400,000 clones, with roughly nine tenths as singletons. The sample was PBMCs or T cells enriched from blood (not recorded which). Source of these receptors: a woman younger than 35 who had recovered from COVID-19.

The chain links TRBV6-6 to TRBJ2-1; 8 bases are a match to TRBD1. The germline V gene has CDR1 MNHNY and CDR2 SVGAGI (reference sequence). The CDR3 spans 15 residues. V lost 6 bases, J lost 5 bases, and 9 bases stayed unmatched. The CDR3 nucleotides read TGTGCCAGCAGCCCAGAGGGACAGGTGAACAATGAGCAGTTCTTC. Its translation is CASSPEGQVNNEQFF.

J is TRBJ1-2 and V is TRBV30, with D possibly matching TRBD1 (5 bases). The CDR3 is 17 amino acids. Germline V gene data show CDR1 as GTSNPN and CDR2 as SVGIG (reference sequence). Trimming removed 3 bases from V and 1 base from J, with 21 bases in between. The DNA of the CDR3 is TGTGCCTGGAGATACGACGTAGGGACTGCCCGTAACTATGGCTACACCTTC. Its protein product is CAWRYDVGTARNYGYTF. Combining the CDR3 with reference TRBV30 and TRBJ1-2 gives the whole variable domain SQTIHQWPATLVQPVGSPLSLECTVEGTSNPNLYWYRQAAGRGLQLLFYSVGIGQISSEVPQNLSASRPQDRQFILSSKKLLLSDSGFYLCAWRYDVGTARNYGYTFGSGTRLTVV.

V gene TRBV5-1 combines with J gene TRBJ1-4, with 10 bases that match TRBD1. The CDR3 has 17 amino acids. CDR1 is SGHRS, CDR2 YFSETQ, per germline. The V gene end was trimmed by 3 bases and the J gene end by 2 bases; junction bases not matched to a gene: 7. CDR3 DNA: TGCGCCAGCAGCTCGGGACAGGGGATGTCGACTAATGAAAAACTGTTTTTT. Its protein product is CASSSGQGMSTNEKLFF.

The CDR3 DNA reads as TGCGCCAGCAGCTTCCCCAGGGGACTAGCGGGGGGGGATGACCAAGAGACCCAGTACTTC. It specifies CASSFPRGLAGGDDQETQYF. The genes are TRBV5-1 and TRBJ2-5, with 16 positions matching TRBD2. The germline CDR1 and CDR2 sequences are SGHRS and YFSETQ. The J segment lost 0 bases and the V segment lost 2 bases, leaving 10 bases of the junction unmatched. This CDR3 region has 20 residues.

CDR3 residues: CASSQKGQGQVYGYTF. The DNA of the CDR3 is TGTGCCAGCAGCCAAAAGGGACAGGGGCAGGTCTATGGCTACACCTTC. This sequence joins TRBV3-1 (or the pseudogene TRBV3-2) and TRBJ1-2; 10 bases are a match to TRBD1. CDR1 is LGHDT and CDR2 is YNNKEL in the germline V gene (reference sequence). The CDR3 is 16 residues long. V lost 2 bases to trimming and J lost 4 bases; unmatched junction nucleotides: 7.

The chain couples TRBV5-1 to TRBJ1-1; a possible D gene is TRBD1 (6 bases). CDR1 and CDR2 (germline): SGHRS, YFSETQ. CDR3 size: 13 residues. Trimming took 7 bases from V and 2 from J, leaving 12 bases between them. In nucleotides, the CDR3 is TGCGCCAGCGCTGAACAGGGTAACACTGAAGCTTTCTTT. The encoded protein is CASAEQGNTEAFF.

V and J are TRBV30 and TRBJ1-2; 12 bases fit TRBD1. CDR3 length equals 14 residues. CDR1 is GTSNPN, CDR2 SVGIG, per germline (reference sequence). J gave up 6 bases and V 2 bases, and 4 bases lay outside the gene matches. CDR3 region: CAWSPGTGGDGYTF. In nucleotides, the CDR3 is TGTGCCTGGAGTCCCGGGACAGGGGGCGATGGCTACACCTTC. The variable domain in full, with the rest retrieved from reference TRBV30 and TRBJ1-2, is SQTIHQWPATLVQPVGSPLSLECTVEGTSNPNLYWYRQAAGRGLQLLFYSVGIGQISSEVPQNLSASRPQDRQFILSSKKLLLSDSGFYLCAWSPGTGGDGYTFGSGTRLTVV.

This rearrangement joins TRBV23-1 to TRBJ2-7, with a tentative D call TRBD1 (5 bases). TRBV23-1 has ORF status, its function being uncertain. V lost 3 bases to trimming and J lost 7 bases, with 13 bases between them. This CDR3 contains 13 residues. Here the CDR3 DNA reads TGCGCCAGCAGTCACCCCCAGGGTCGGGAGCAGTACTTC. Translation: CASSHPQGREQYF.

The J gene is TRBJ2-7, the V gene TRBV3-1 (or the pseudogene TRBV3-2); D unresolved. V lost 3 bases, J lost 1 base, and 13 bases lay in between. This CDR3 comprises 15 residues. The germline V gene encodes CDR1 LGHDT and CDR2 YNNKEL (reference sequence). CDR3 bases: TGTGCCAGCAGCCATTTAGAAACCGGGTCCTACGAGCAGTACTTC. The encoded protein is CASSHLETGSYEQYF.

The J gene is TRBJ2-7, the V gene TRBV6-5; D unresolved. This CDR3 has 15 residues. Trimming cost V 2 bases and J 4 bases, with 15 bases left between them. Germline CDR1 MNHEY, CDR2 SVGAGI. The CDR3 bases are TGTGCCAGCAGTTACCAGCTCGGGTTCCGGTACGAGCAGTACTTC. Protein sequence: CASSYQLGFRYEQYF.

The V gene is TRBV30, the J gene TRBJ1-2, with D uncertain. Germline V gives CDR1 GTSNPN, CDR2 SVGIG (reference sequence). This CDR3 has 15 residues. The V and J ends lost 1 base and 0 bases respectively, with 12 bases between them. CDR3 sequence: CAWSAGLKANYGYTF. CDR3 DNA: TGTGCCTGGAGTGCCGGACTAAAAGCTAACTATGGCTACACCTTC.

This rearrangement joins TRBV5-4 to TRBJ2-1; D perhaps matches TRBD1 (5 bases). The germline V gene encodes CDR1 SGHNT and CDR2 YYREEE (reference sequence). The CDR3 loop spans 13 amino acids. Trimming pared 1 base from V and 10 bases from J, leaving 12 bases between. CDR3 in amino acids: CASSLMVQGEQFF. The CDR3 nucleotides are TGTGCCAGCAGCTTGATGGTTCAGGGAGAGCAGTTCTTC. Combining the CDR3 with reference TRBV5-4 and TRBJ2-1 gives the whole variable domain ETGVTQSPTHLIKTRGQQVTLRCSSQSGHNTVSWYQQALGQGPQFIFQYYREEENGRGNFPPRFSGLQFPNYSSELNVNALELDDSALYLCASSLMVQGEQFFGPGTRLTVL.

The chain combines TRBV11-3 with TRBJ2-2; 8 nucleotides match TRBD2. The CDR3 covers 14 residues. With 3 bases clipped from V and 5 bases from J, the junction kept 2 bases outside the gene matches. CDR1 SGHNT and CDR2 YENEEA come from the germline V gene. The CDR3 protein is CASSFREGTGELFF. Here the CDR3 DNA reads TGTGCCAGCAGCTTCCGGGAGGGAACCGGGGAGCTGTTTTTT.

V usage is TRBV3-1 (or the pseudogene TRBV3-2) and J usage is TRBJ2-3; 10 nucleotides match TRBD2. The junction had 11 bases not matched to a gene; V was cut back by 0 bases and J by 2 bases. This CDR3 spans 19 amino acids. The V gene's germline CDR1 is LGHDT and CDR2 YNNKEL (reference sequence). The CDR3 DNA reads TGTGCCAGCAGCCAAGATCACGCTAGCGGGGGCCTCGTCACAGATACGCAGTATTTT. Translated, it gives CASSQDHASGGLVTDTQYF.

The chain links TRBV27 to TRBJ2-7; 7 nucleotides agree with TRBD1. CDR1 and CDR2 from the germline V gene are MNHEY and SMNVEV (reference sequence). V shed 4 bases and J 11 bases; nucleotides not matched to a gene: 8. There are 12 residues in the CDR3. CDR3: CASSSPGQREYF. CDR3 DNA: TGTGCCAGCAGTTCCCCGGGACAGCGAGAGTACTTC.

The chain recombines TRBV10-3 with TRBJ1-4, with unresolved D. Trimming shortened V by 0 bases and J by 5 bases, and 13 bases separated the two germline ends. The germline gives CDR1 ENHRY, CDR2 SYGVKD. The CDR3 has 16 residues. The CDR3 sequence: CAISESRVRRNEKLFF. The CDR3 coding sequence is TGTGCCATCAGTGAGTCCAGAGTCCGGCGGAATGAAAAACTGTTTTTT.

The chain couples TRBV6-1 to TRBJ2-7; 7 bases align to TRBD1. V was clipped by 1 base and J by 0 bases; unmatched bases: 12. This CDR3 is 18 amino acids long. Germline V gives CDR1 MNHNS, CDR2 SASEGT. The CDR3 loop is CASSEEARDRFFSYEQYF. The CDR3 DNA reads as TGTGCCAGCAGTGAAGAAGCGAGGGACAGATTCTTCTCCTACGAGCAGTACTTC.

The rearrangement uses TRBV21-1 and TRBJ1-1. TRBV21-1 corresponds to a pseudogene. The CDR3 covers 17 residues. CDR3 sequence reads: CASSKIGRGGVNTEAFF. The DNA for the CDR3 is TGTGCCAGCAGCAAAATAGGTAGGGGAGGGGTGAACACTGAAGCTTTCTTT.

The chain links TRBV2 to TRBJ1-6; D is possibly TRBD1 (6 bases). V was trimmed by 6 bases and J by 2 bases, leaving 8 bases between them. Germline V CDR1 and CDR2: SNHLY, FYNNEI. This CDR3 is 14 amino acids long. Here the CDR3 reads CASRGDTYNSPLHF. In DNA, the CDR3 is TGTGCCAGCAGGGGGGACACCTATAATTCACCCCTCCACTTT. The entire variable domain, with the rest obtained from reference TRBV2 and TRBJ1-6, is as follows: EPEVTQTPSHQVTQMGQEVILRCVPISNHLYFYWYRQILGQKVEFLVSFYNNEISEKSEIFDDQFSVERPDGSNFTLKIRSTKLEDSAMYFCASRGDTYNSPLHFGNGTRLTVT.

The chain uses TRBV6-5 and TRBJ1-1, with D possibly matching TRBD1 (6 bases). V lost 8 bases to trimming and J lost 4 bases, with 14 bases between them. The CDR3 spans 13 residues. Germline CDR1 reads MNHEY; CDR2 reads SVGAGI. CDR3: CASGQGYVTEAFF. In DNA form, the CDR3 reads TGTGCCAGCGGCCAGGGGTATGTCACTGAAGCTTTCTTT.

The chain carries TRBV3-1 (or the pseudogene TRBV3-2) and TRBJ2-3, with D tentatively TRBD2 (5 bases). The CDR3 has 16 residues. CDR1 and CDR2 (germline): LGHDT, YNNKEL (reference sequence). Trimming stripped 0 bases from V and 0 bases from J, with 10 bases between. CDR3 residues: CASSQDLEASTDTQYF. The DNA of the CDR3 is TGTGCCAGCAGCCAAGATCTGGAGGCAAGCACAGATACGCAGTATTTT.

The V and J genes are TRBV19 and TRBJ2-1, with 11 bases lining up with TRBD1. The junction had 10 bases not matched to a gene; V was cut back by 7 bases and J by 5 bases. The germline gives CDR1 LNHDA, CDR2 SQIVND (reference sequence). There are 16 residues in the CDR3. CDR3 protein: CASIGHPGQGDNEQFF. CDR3 nucleotide sequence: TGTGCCAGTATCGGACATCCGGGACAGGGGGACAATGAGCAGTTCTTC. Filled out from reference TRBV19 and TRBJ2-1, the complete variable domain reads DGGITQSPKYLFRKEGQNVTLSCEQNLNHDAMYWYRQDPGQGLRLIYYSQIVNDFQKGDIAEGYSVSREKKESFPLTVTSAQKNPTAFYLCASIGHPGQGDNEQFFGPGTRLTVL.

The V gene is TRBV2, the J gene TRBJ2-7; TRBD1 might be the D (5 bases). V was pared by 1 base and J by 5 bases, with 15 bases between. The CDR3 sequence is 15 residues long. Germline CDR1 reads SNHLY; CDR2 reads FYNNEI. CDR3 sequence (DNA): TGTGCCAGCAGTGAAGGACAGCCCGACCTTAACGAGCAGTACTTC. Its protein product is CASSEGQPDLNEQYF.